This passage covers 24 T cell receptor beta chains from one sample sequenced in a study of blood T cells in healthy people across ages. Primed by a sample-barcoded 5' primer and a J-beta primer mix, a second PCR proceeded for 7 to 11 cycles. From the 5' RACE reads, TCRdb called clonotypes with MiXCR, one entry per CDR3 protein. The table has some 700,000 distinct CDR3 sequences, roughly two fifths seen once. Material for sequencing was blood. The receptors originated from a woman aged 60-75 years in good health.

This rearrangement joins TRBV24-1 to TRBJ2-2; D remains unclear. Trimming shortened V by 6 bases and J by 1 base, and 8 bases separated the two germline ends. Looked up from germline, CDR1 is KGHDR and CDR2 is SFDVKD. The CDR3 has 14 residues. The CDR3 DNA sequence: TGTGCCACCAGTAGAGCAGGGAACACCGGGGAGCTGTTTTTT. Protein product: CATSRAGNTGELFF.

This clonotype was observed a single time. The V and J genes are TRBV14 and TRBJ1-2, with TRBD1 as a possible D gene (6 bases). Germline V lookup: CDR1 SGHDN, CDR2 FVKESK. V was shortened by 0 bases and J by 3 bases, with 11 bases between the two germline ends. This CDR3 region has 15 residues. CDR3 sequence: CASSQDVYRDYGYTF. CDR3 DNA: TGTGCCAGCAGCCAAGACGTGTACAGGGACTATGGCTACACCTTC.

This clonotype was found many times. This may come from a read error, since a much larger clone is one base off. The rearrangement joins TRBV20-1 to TRBJ2-5; D could derive from TRBD1 or TRBD2 (5 bases each). The CDR3 extends over 15 amino acids. Germline-derived CDR1 and CDR2 are DFQATT and SNEGSKA (reference sequence). Trimming removed 0 bases from V and 3 bases from J, with 14 bases in between. The CDR3 protein is CSARDDGDLKETQYF. DNA for the CDR3: TGCAGTGCTAGAGATGACGGGGACCTAAAAGAGACCCAGTACTTC.

The chain recombines TRBV6-1 with TRBJ2-5, with D possibly being TRBD2 (7 bases). Germline V gives CDR1 MNHNS, CDR2 SASEGT. The CDR3 is 15 residues long. The ends were cut back, 6 bases at V and 4 bases at J, with 18 bases in the middle. The CDR3 region has the DNA TGTGCCAGCAGGCTCTTCGGGGGGCAGGGAGAGACCCAGTACTTC. Translated: CASRLFGGQGETQYF.

The chain combines TRBV5-6 with TRBJ1-2, with D possibly being TRBD1 (6 bases). V shed 3 bases and J shed 6 bases, with 21 bases lying between them. This CDR3 comprises 16 residues. The germline V gene has CDR1 SGHDT and CDR2 YYEEEE. The DNA of the CDR3 is TGTGCCAGCAGCTGGGGCGGGGGCCGGGGGAGGAATGGCTACACCTTC. Translating gives CASSWGGGRGRNGYTF.

This clonotype occurred a few times. The rearrangement uses TRBV4-2 and TRBJ2-3, with 8 bases aligning to TRBD2. Germline-derived CDR1 and CDR2 are LGHNA and YNFKEQ. The CDR3 length is 18 residues. The junction had 9 bases not matched to a gene; V was cut back by 0 bases and J by 1 base. This chain's CDR3 is CASSQEPAIAGRTDTQYF. Here the CDR3 DNA reads TGTGCCAGCAGCCAAGAACCCGCGATAGCGGGGCGCACAGATACGCAGTATTTT.

The chain links TRBV20-1 to TRBJ2-2, with TRBD1 identical over 10 bases. The ends lost 0 bases at V and 1 base at J; junction bases unmatched: 8. From germline, CDR1 is DFQATT and CDR2 SNEGSKA (reference sequence). The CDR3 is made up of 18 amino acids. This CDR3 is CSARDLGTGALNTGELFF. The CDR3, as DNA: TGCAGTGCTAGAGATCTTGGGACAGGGGCATTGAACACCGGGGAGCTGTTTTTT.

The J gene is TRBJ1-6, the V gene TRBV27; the match to TRBD1 covers 9 bases. V shed 4 bases and J 10 bases; nucleotides not matched to a gene: 8. Germline V lookup: CDR1 MNHEY, CDR2 SMNVEV (reference sequence). The CDR3 is 15 amino acids. As DNA, the CDR3 is TGTGCCAGCAGTTCCTTTGGACAGGGGACCTCACCCCTCCACTTT. Its protein product is CASSSFGQGTSPLHF.

The chain links TRBV28 to TRBJ2-5, with D unclear. V dropped 2 bases and J dropped 11 bases, with 15 bases sitting between them. Germline assignment: CDR1 MDHEN and CDR2 SYDVKM. The CDR3 is 13 residues long. CDR3 region: CASSLERARIQYF. DNA for the CDR3: TGTGCCAGCAGTTTAGAACGGGCCCGGATTCAGTACTTC.

This chain connects TRBV29-1 to TRBJ2-5; maybe TRBD1 (6 bases). V dropped 8 bases and J dropped 5 bases, with 15 bases sitting between them. This CDR3 is 12 amino acids long. CDR1 is SQVTM and CDR2 is ANQGSEA in the germline V gene. The CDR3, as DNA: TGCAGCTTCACCCCGAGGGGGGAGACCCAGTACTTC. It translates to CSFTPRGETQYF.

This chain uses TRBV29-1 with TRBJ2-3, with 7 bases identical to TRBD1. The CDR3 consists of 14 residues. J lost 0 bases, V lost 6 bases, and 6 bases had no gene match. Germline CDR1 is SQVTM and CDR2 is ANQGSEA. CDR3 DNA: TGCAGCGTCGTCGGACAGGTTAGCACAGATACGCAGTATTTT. Its translation is CSVVGQVSTDTQYF.

The chain has TRBV9 and TRBJ2-2; 7 nucleotides line up with TRBD1. The CDR3 runs to 15 residues. The V segment lost 0 bases and the J segment 3 bases; nucleotides outside the gene matches: 2. Germline CDR1 is SGDLS and CDR2 is YYNGEE. CDR3 in amino acids: CASSVEGAYTGELFF. The CDR3 DNA reads as TGTGCCAGCAGCGTAGAGGGGGCATACACCGGGGAGCTGTTTTTT.

This clonotype was seen only once. A much larger clone differs from this one at a single base, so this may be a read error. The chain joins TRBV12-3 or TRBV12-4 to TRBJ2-7; D ambiguous. There are 14 residues in the CDR3. The CDR3 DNA is TGTGCCAGCAGGTTAGAAAGCATATCCTACGAGCAGTACTTC. Translated, it gives CASRLESISYEQYF.

The CDR3 sequence is CASSRQAGSYNEQFF. The CDR3 DNA reads TGCGCCAGCAGCCGGCAGGCAGGGTCCTACAATGAGCAGTTCTTC. The genes are TRBV4-3 and TRBJ2-1, with a tentative D call TRBD1 (5 bases). Germline CDR1 reads LGHNA; CDR2 reads YSLEER. The V and J ends lost 4 bases and 1 base respectively, with 11 bases between them. The CDR3 has 15 amino acids.

This clonotype was seen just once. The gene calls are TRBV7-6 and TRBJ1-1, with D possibly being TRBD1 (6 bases). Germline loops: CDR1 SGHVS, CDR2 FNYEAQ. Trimming cost V 4 bases and J 3 bases, with 12 bases left between them. The CDR3 is 14 residues long. CDR3 loop: CASSYRVVDTEAFF. In nucleotides, the CDR3 is TGTGCCAGCAGCTACAGGGTCGTCGACACTGAAGCTTTCTTT.

V and J are TRBV6-6 and TRBJ2-1; maybe TRBD2 (6 bases). The CDR3 has 16 amino acids. Germline-derived CDR1 and CDR2 are MNHNY and SVGAGI (reference sequence). Trimming removed 6 bases from V and 4 bases from J, with 19 bases in between. The CDR3 DNA sequence: TGTGCCAGCAGGGCTGGGACCTCGGGACTTTACAATGAGCAGTTCTTC. The encoded protein is CASRAGTSGLYNEQFF.

The V gene is TRBV7-9, the J gene TRBJ2-5; D not certain. Per germline, CDR1 SEHNR and CDR2 FQNEAQ (reference sequence). The CDR3 runs to 15 residues. The ends were cut back, 1 base at V and 1 base at J, with 10 bases in the middle. CDR3 residues: CASSLVLGGQETQYF. In DNA, the CDR3 is TGTGCCAGCAGCTTAGTCCTGGGCGGCCAAGAGACCCAGTACTTC.

This sequence joins TRBV9 and TRBJ2-1; D is unclear. The J call could be wrong; TRBJ2-7 is a better fit for the DNA end. Germline V lookup: CDR1 SGDLS, CDR2 YYNGEE. This CDR3 comprises 16 residues. CDR3 coding DNA: TGTGCCAGCAGCGTAGCTCTGGACCAAACCTACAATGAGCAGTACTTC. Protein: CASSVALDQTYNEQYF.

V and J are TRBV5-6 and TRBJ1-2, with D perhaps TRBD1 (6 bases). Between the trimmed V and J ends, which lost 4 bases and 8 bases, there was a span of 21 bases. This CDR3 has 15 amino acids. Germline CDR1 and CDR2: SGHDT and YYEEEE. CDR3 in amino acids: CASSMAQGQGHGYTF. As DNA, the CDR3 is TGTGCCAGCAGCATGGCACAGGGCCAGGGACACGGCTACACCTTC. The full variable domain, completed using reference TRBV5-6 and TRBJ1-2, is DAGVTQSPTHLIKTRGQQVTLRCSPKSGHDTVSWYQQALGQGPQFIFQYYEEEERQRGNFPDRFSGHQFPNYSSELNVNALLLGDSALYLCASSMAQGQGHGYTFGSGTRLTVV.

V usage is TRBV29-1 and J usage is TRBJ1-2; D not resolved. Germline V lookup: CDR1 SQVTM, CDR2 ANQGSEA. The V end lost 3 bases, the J end lost 4 bases, and 12 bases lay between the germline ends. The CDR3 is 13 residues long. The CDR3 is CSVESGQRYGYTF. The CDR3 nucleotides are TGCAGCGTTGAGTCGGGCCAGCGCTATGGCTACACCTTC.

J is TRBJ2-7 and V is TRBV12-3 or TRBV12-4, with 11 positions matching TRBD2. V dropped 4 bases and J dropped 4; count of bases not matched to a gene: 6. The CDR3 has 15 residues. The CDR3 loop reads CASSSSGLAEYEQYF. DNA for the CDR3: TGTGCCAGCAGTTCCTCGGGACTAGCGGAATACGAGCAGTACTTC.

This clonotype showed up many times. The CDR3 coding sequence is TGCGCCAGCAGCCAATATAGAGACAGCGGGAAGCGGTACTTC. Its translation: CASSQYRDSGKRYF. This chain uses TRBV4-3 with TRBJ2-4, with TRBD2 matching 7 bases. Germline V lookup: CDR1 LGHNA, CDR2 YSLEER. With V trimmed by 2 bases and J by 15 bases, 13 bases remained unmatched. The CDR3 is made up of 14 amino acids.

This clonotype was counted once. V is TRBV15 and J is TRBJ2-5; D call uncertain. CDR1 is LNHNV and CDR2 is YYDKDF in the germline V gene (reference sequence). This CDR3 contains 13 residues. V dropped 0 bases and J dropped 2 bases, with 4 bases sitting between them. CDR3 bases: TGTGCCACCAGCAGAGATCAGCAAGAGACCCAGTACTTC. It translates to CATSRDQQETQYF.

The rearrangement uses TRBV20-1 and TRBJ1-1; D possibly corresponds to TRBD1 (6 bases). The CDR3 runs to 11 residues. Germline V gives CDR1 DFQATT, CDR2 SNEGSKA (reference sequence). The CDR3 DNA reads as TGCGGGACACTCCACAGGGCTGAAGCTTTCTTT. Its translation: CGTLHRAEAFF.